This T cell receptor (beta chain) was recovered during a study of T-cell reconstitution after alpha-beta-depleted transplantation in children. V was clipped by 4 bases and J by 0 bases, with 9 bases between them. This CDR3 comprises 14 residues. Germline V gene sequence: CDR1 SQVTM, CDR2 ANQGSEA. This clonotype was observed many times. As it was prepared, the TCRbeta library received unique molecular identifiers. TCRdb used MiXCR to reprocess the PCR reads, holding one entry per CDR3 protein. The sample includes 600,000 to 700,000 distinct CDR3 sequences, roughly 17% of them seen just once. The origin of this receptor is a human donor who donated a stem cell graft to a child with acute myeloid leukemia. The source material was PBMCs from the stem cell graft donor, sampled from the stem cell graft. The chain employs TRBV29-1 and TRBJ2-2; D is unclear. The CDR3 loop reads CSVAGLANTGELFF. In DNA form, the CDR3 reads TGCAGCGTTGCGGGCCTCGCGAACACCGGGGAGCTGTTTTTT.